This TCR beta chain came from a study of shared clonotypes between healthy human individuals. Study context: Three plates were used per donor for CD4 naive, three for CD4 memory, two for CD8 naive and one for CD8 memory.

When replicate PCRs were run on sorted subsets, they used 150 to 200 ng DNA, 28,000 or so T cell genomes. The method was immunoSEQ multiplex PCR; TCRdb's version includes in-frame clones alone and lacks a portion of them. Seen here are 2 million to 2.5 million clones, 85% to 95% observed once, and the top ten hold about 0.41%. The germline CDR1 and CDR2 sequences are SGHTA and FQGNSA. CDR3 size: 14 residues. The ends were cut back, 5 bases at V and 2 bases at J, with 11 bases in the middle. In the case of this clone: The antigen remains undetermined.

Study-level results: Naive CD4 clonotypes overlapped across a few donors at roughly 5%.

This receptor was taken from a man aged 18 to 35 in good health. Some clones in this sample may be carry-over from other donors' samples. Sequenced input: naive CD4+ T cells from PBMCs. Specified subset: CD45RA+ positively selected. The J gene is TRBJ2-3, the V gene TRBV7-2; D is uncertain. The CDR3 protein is CASSRRTPTDTQYF. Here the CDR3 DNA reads TGTGCCAGCAGCCGCCGGACCCCCACAGATACGCAGTATTTT. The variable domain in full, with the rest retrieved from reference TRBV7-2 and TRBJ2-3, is GAGVSQSPSNKVTEKGKDVELRCDPISGHTALYWYRQSLGQGLEFLIYFQGNSAPDKSGLPSDRFSAERTGGSVSTLTIQRTQQEDSAVYLCASSRRTPTDTQYFGPGTRLTVL.